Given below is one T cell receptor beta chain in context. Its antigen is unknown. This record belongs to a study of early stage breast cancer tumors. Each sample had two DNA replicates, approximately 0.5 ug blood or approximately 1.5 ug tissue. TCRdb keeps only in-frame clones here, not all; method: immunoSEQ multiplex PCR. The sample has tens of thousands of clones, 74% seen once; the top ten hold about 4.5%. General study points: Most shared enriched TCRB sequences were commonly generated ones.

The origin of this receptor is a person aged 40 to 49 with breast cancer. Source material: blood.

The CDR3 loop is CASSFMSNNTEAFF. In nucleotides, the CDR3 is TGTGCCAGCAGCTTTATGTCGAATAACACTGAAGCTTTCTTT. The chain carries TRBV7-9 and TRBJ1-1; D is undetermined. Trimming left V 3 bases short and J 2 bases short, with 10 bases between. The CDR3 totals 14 residues. The germline V gene has CDR1 SEHNR and CDR2 FQNEAQ (reference sequence). Using reference TRBV7-9 and TRBJ1-1 for the parts outside the CDR3, the full variable domain is DTGVSQNPRHKITKRGQNVTFRCDPISEHNRLYWYRQTLGQGPEFLTYFQNEAQLEKSRLLSDRFSAERPKGSFSTLEIQRTEQGDSAMYLCASSFMSNNTEAFFGQGTRLTVV.